The 12 T cell receptor beta chains below were found in one sample sequenced in a study of blood T cells in healthy people across ages. The authors ran a second PCR of 7 to 11 cycles using a sample-barcoded 5' primer and a J-beta primer mix. TCRdb re-derived calls from the 5' RACE reads in MiXCR, one entry per CDR3 protein. This sample carries some 710,000 distinct CDR3 sequences, around 45% of them seen once, and the ten largest clones take about a sixth. The sequencing input was blood. These receptors originate from an elderly man in good health.

The chain employs TRBV12-3 or TRBV12-4 and TRBJ2-4, with 11 bases fitting TRBD2. The J call may be wrong; the DNA end is better matched by TRBJ2-7. The CDR3 has 14 amino acids. Written as DNA, the CDR3 is TGTGCCTGCGGATGGACTAGCGGGCCAAACGAGCAGTACTTC. The encoded protein is CACGWTSGPNEQYF.

This chain connects TRBV20-1 to TRBJ2-1, with 12 bases aligning to TRBD2. The CDR3 length is 21 residues. J lost 1 base, V lost 3 bases, and 19 bases had no gene match. CDR1 and CDR2 from the germline V gene are DFQATT and SNEGSKA (reference sequence). The CDR3 coding sequence is TGCAGTGCTAGGGGCGAACAGGGATACCTGACTAGCGGGAGTTCCTACAATGAGCAGTTCTTC. Encoded protein: CSARGEQGYLTSGSSYNEQFF.

This clonotype came up a few times. This chain uses TRBV9 with TRBJ2-7, with D perhaps matching TRBD2 (5 bases). CDR1 is SGDLS and CDR2 is YYNGEE in the germline V gene. This CDR3 is 15 amino acids long. The V and J ends lost 3 bases and 0 bases respectively, with 13 bases between them. CDR3 sequence reads: CASSGGLGSSYEQYF. In nucleotides, the CDR3 is TGTGCCAGCAGCGGCGGACTGGGGAGCTCCTACGAGCAGTACTTC.

With regard to this clonotype: A junction end diverges from the germline sequence, so it may reflect a read error. The CDR3 coding sequence is TGTGCCAGTACCACGACGCAGGGACTAGCGGTCTACAATGAGCAGTTCTTT. This translates into CASTTTQGLAVYNEQFF. The gene calls are TRBV19 and TRBJ2-1; 11 nucleotides line up with TRBD2. The CDR3 has 17 amino acids. Germline CDR1 and CDR2: LNHDA and SQIVND (reference sequence). Full variable domain (remainder filled in from reference TRBV19 and TRBJ2-1): DGGITQSPKYLFRKEGQNVTLSCEQNLNHDAMYWYRQDPGQGLRLIYYSQIVNDFQKGDIAEGYSVSREKKESFPLTVTSAQKNPTAFYLCASTTTQGLAVYNEQFFGPGTRLTVL.

This clonotype was detected ten times or more. The rearrangement uses TRBV12-3 or TRBV12-4 and TRBJ2-7; 9 bases are a match to TRBD1. The junction had 13 bases not matched to a gene; V was cut back by 6 bases and J by 4 bases. CDR3 size: 16 residues. DNA for the CDR3: TGTGCCAGCAGAGGGGGCGACAGGGGGGGGAGTTACGAGCAGTACTTC. Protein product: CASRGGDRGGSYEQYF.

This sequence joins TRBV5-1 and TRBJ2-7; 7 bases match TRBD1. Germline V lookup: CDR1 SGHRS, CDR2 YFSETQ. The trim removed 2 bases at V and 3 bases at J, leaving 5 bases unmatched. This CDR3 is 14 amino acids long. The CDR3 DNA reads TGCGCCAGCAGCTTTACAGGGGTTATCTACGAGCAGTACTTC. Protein: CASSFTGVIYEQYF.

The genes are TRBV6-2 or TRBV6-3 and TRBJ2-1; D gene unclear. Germline CDR1 and CDR2: MNHEY and SVGEGT. V was trimmed by 6 bases and J by 0 bases, leaving 12 bases between them. The CDR3 length is 15 residues. CDR3 sequence: CASSLTRDSYNEQFF. CDR3 DNA: TGTGCCAGCAGCCTTACAAGAGACTCCTACAATGAGCAGTTCTTC.

The V gene is TRBV9, the J gene TRBJ2-1, with D unclear. The CDR3 has 13 amino acids. CDR1 is SGDLS, CDR2 YYNGEE, per germline. Trimming shortened V by 4 bases and J by 3 bases, and 8 bases separated the two germline ends. The CDR3 coding sequence is TGTGCCAGCAGCCCAGTCCTCTACAATGAGCAGTTCTTC. Residues: CASSPVLYNEQFF. Filled out from reference TRBV9 and TRBJ2-1, the complete variable domain reads DSGVTQTPKHLITATGQRVTLRCSPRSGDLSVYWYQQSLDQGLQFLIQYYNGEERAKGNILERFSAQQFPDLHSELNLSSLELGDSALYFCASSPVLYNEQFFGPGTRLTVL.

This chain links TRBV4-2 with TRBJ1-5, with D possibly TRBD1 on 6 matching bases. In germline, CDR1 is LGHNA, CDR2 YNFKEQ. V was trimmed by 2 bases and J by 4 bases, leaving 12 bases between them. This CDR3 is 15 amino acids long. CDR3 protein: CASSQTDRTNQPQHF. In DNA form, the CDR3 reads TGTGCCAGCAGCCAAACCGACAGGACAAATCAGCCCCAGCATTTT.

This clonotype was observed many times. The V and J genes are TRBV29-1 and TRBJ1-2; D call uncertain. The CDR3 spans 10 residues. The V and J ends lost 0 bases and 6 bases respectively, with 2 bases between them. Germline V CDR1 and CDR2: SQVTM, ANQGSEA. CDR3 sequence (DNA): TGCAGCGTTGAAGATAATGGCTACACCTTC. Encoded protein: CSVEDNGYTF.

The chain combines TRBV20-1 with TRBJ2-3; D is unresolved. The CDR3 totals 14 residues. V lost 0 bases, J lost 1 base, and 8 bases lay in between. Per the germline V gene, CDR1 is DFQATT and CDR2 is SNEGSKA (reference sequence). The CDR3 DNA is TGCAGTGCTAGAGATCCCCTACGCACAGATACGCAGTATTTT. Encoded protein: CSARDPLRTDTQYF.

The rearrangement joins TRBV28 to TRBJ2-4; 8 bases map to TRBD1. The J call is in doubt because the DNA end fits TRBJ2-7 better. Germline CDR1 is MDHEN and CDR2 is SYDVKM. The CDR3 contains 16 residues. CDR3 loop: CASSPPDRVGVFEQYF. CDR3 coding DNA: TGTGCCAGCAGTCCCCCGGACAGGGTAGGAGTGTTCGAGCAGTACTTC.